This entry lists 31 T cell receptor beta chains sequenced from one sample in a study of beta chain features in type 1 diabetes. What was sequenced were expressed TCRB transcripts, since all of the isolated RNA had been reverse transcribed. Libraries were prepared by immunoSEQ multiplex PCR; TCRdb keeps only in-frame clonotypes and omits some of them. The sample includes 350,000 to 450,000 clones, less than 15% of them seen just once. The sample taken for sequencing was naive CD4+ T cells from blood. The receptors were gathered from a woman between 18 and 29 years old in good health.

This clone has more than one count but fewer than ten. This chain links TRBV29-1 with TRBJ2-3, with no clear D. The ends were cut back, 6 bases at V and 0 bases at J, with 13 bases in the middle. In germline, CDR1 is SQVTM, CDR2 ANQGSEA. This CDR3 comprises 14 residues. CDR3 protein: CSVLPPGSTDTQYF. CDR3 nucleotide sequence: TGCAGCGTCCTCCCGCCGGGTAGCACAGATACGCAGTATTTT.

This clone was found a few times. The chain carries TRBV7-3 and TRBJ1-1; D not resolved. V was trimmed by 6 bases and J by 6 bases, leaving 14 bases between them. This CDR3 spans 13 amino acids. CDR1 SGHTA and CDR2 FQGTGA come from the germline V gene. CDR3 nucleotides: TGTGCCAGCAGTTCCGGACTAGCCTCTGAAGCTTTCTTT. The encoded protein is CASSSGLASEAFF. Full variable domain (remainder filled in from reference TRBV7-3 and TRBJ1-1): GAGVSQTPSNKVTEKGKYVELRCDPISGHTALYWYRQSLGQGPEFLIYFQGTGAADDSGLPNDRFFAVRPEGSVSTLKIQRTERGDSAVYLCASSSGLASEAFFGQGTRLTVV.

About this clone itself: This CDR3 is also generated by other DNA sequences in the sample. This chain's CDR3 is CASSPHRGPTDTQYF. CDR3 sequence (DNA): TGTGCCAGCTCACCACACAGGGGGCCCACAGATACGCAGTATTTT. The chain carries TRBV18 and TRBJ2-3, with 9 bases that match TRBD1. The junction had 1 base not matched to a gene; V was cut back by 1 base and J by 2 bases. The V gene's germline CDR1 is KGHSH and CDR2 LQKENI. The CDR3 totals 15 residues.

The rearrangement joins TRBV18 to TRBJ2-1; 12 positions agree with TRBD2. This CDR3 has 15 amino acids. Per the germline V gene, CDR1 is KGHSH and CDR2 is LQKENI. V lost 6 bases and J lost 7; bases outside the gene matches: 7. DNA for the CDR3: TGTGCCAGCTCCCCAGGACTAGCGGGGCTTAATGAGCAGTTCTTC. Protein product: CASSPGLAGLNEQFF.

J is TRBJ2-7 and V is TRBV7-9; D unclear. The CDR3 runs to 13 residues. Germline CDR1 reads SEHNR; CDR2 reads FQNEAQ (reference sequence). The ends were cut back, 4 bases at V and 3 bases at J, with 10 bases in the middle. CDR3 residues: CASSSTPVYEQYF. As DNA, the CDR3 is TGTGCCAGCAGCTCTACTCCGGTCTACGAGCAGTACTTC.

This clone was counted between two and nine times. V usage is TRBV4-2 and J usage is TRBJ2-3; 7 nucleotides agree with TRBD2. CDR1 is LGHNA and CDR2 is YNFKEQ in the germline V gene. CDR3 size: 15 residues. V shed 3 bases and J 4 bases; nucleotides not matched to a gene: 7. This CDR3 is CASSHGGSGSDTQYF. CDR3 sequence (DNA): TGTGCCAGCAGCCACGGCGGGAGCGGGTCAGATACGCAGTATTTT.

The chain joins TRBV25-1 to TRBJ2-2; D not certain. V gave up 2 bases and J gave up 4 bases, with 8 bases separating them. This CDR3 region has 14 residues. CDR1 is MGHDK, CDR2 SYGVNS, per germline. This CDR3 is CASSETRFTGELFF. The CDR3 DNA sequence: TGTGCCAGCAGTGAAACCAGGTTCACCGGGGAGCTGTTTTTT.

This clone has more than one count but fewer than ten. This chain links TRBV28 with TRBJ1-5; a weak D match, TRBD1 (6 bases). Trimming stripped 6 bases from V and 0 bases from J, with 18 bases between. This CDR3 is 17 amino acids long. The V gene's germline CDR1 is MDHEN and CDR2 SYDVKM. CDR3 nucleotides: TGTGCCAGCAGCCCAGCCAGGGGCCCTTATAGCAATCAGCCCCAGCATTTT. It codes for CASSPARGPYSNQPQHF. Based on the CDR3 plus reference TRBV28 and TRBJ1-5, the full variable domain is DVKVTQSSRYLVKRTGEKVFLECVQDMDHENMFWYRQDPGLGLRLIYFSYDVKMKEKGDIPEGYSVSREKKERFSLILESASTNQTSMYLCASSPARGPYSNQPQHFGDGTRLSIL.

A few counts support this clone. The chain joins TRBV6-5 to TRBJ1-2; 9 bases align to TRBD1. The CDR3 contains 12 residues. V gave up 8 bases and J gave up 9 bases; unmatched junction bases: 7. In germline, CDR1 is MNHEY, CDR2 SVGAGI. CDR3 nucleotide sequence: TGTGCCAGCGTGACAGGGGGTAAAAGCTACACCTTC. Translated: CASVTGGKSYTF.

A word on this clone: The same CDR3 is also encoded by other DNA sequences in this sample. J is TRBJ2-5 and V is TRBV18; 9 bases align to TRBD1. Trimming at V came to 3 bases and at J to 4 bases, leaving 3 bases not matched to a gene. Germline values: CDR1 KGHSH, CDR2 LQKENI. This CDR3 comprises 14 residues. This chain's CDR3 is CASSPGTGRETQYF. The DNA for the CDR3 is TGTGCCAGCTCACCCGGGACAGGGAGAGAGACCCAGTACTTC.

This clone was detected only a few times. The rearrangement uses TRBV9 and TRBJ2-1; TRBD2 aligns across 11 bases. Germline CDR1 is SGDLS and CDR2 is YYNGEE. This CDR3 comprises 16 residues. With V trimmed by 3 bases and J by 7 bases, 9 bases remained unmatched. Written as DNA, the CDR3 is TGTGCCAGCAGCGCAGACCTAGCGGGAGGTAGGAATGAGCAGTTCTTC. Translation: CASSADLAGGRNEQFF.

The count of this clone is one. The rearrangement joins TRBV5-4 to TRBJ1-2; D is unclear. The germline gives CDR1 SGHNT, CDR2 YYREEE (reference sequence). The CDR3 is 14 residues long. V lost 3 bases and J 4 bases, leaving 13 bases between the germline ends. The CDR3 nucleotides read TGTGCCAGCAGCTCAGGAGGGAACGGCTATGGCTACACCTTC. Its translation: CASSSGGNGYGYTF.

The chain carries TRBV29-1 and TRBJ2-7, with 7 nucleotides matching TRBD2. Trimming cost V 6 bases and J 1 base; bases outside gene matches: 12. The CDR3 has 15 amino acids. Per the germline V gene, CDR1 is SQVTM and CDR2 is ANQGSEA. The CDR3 DNA follows: TGCAGCGTCAACGGCGGCGGGGGATCATCCTACGAGCAGTACTTC. Amino acid sequence: CSVNGGGGSSYEQYF.

A few counts support this clone. The V and J genes are TRBV28 and TRBJ2-3; 13 bases align to TRBD2. V dropped 7 bases and J dropped 4; count of bases not matched to a gene: 11. Germline V lookup: CDR1 MDHEN, CDR2 SYDVKM. The CDR3 consists of 17 residues. The CDR3 loop is CASIQLGTSGNSDTQYF. CDR3 in DNA: TGTGCCAGCATACAACTGGGGACTAGCGGGAATTCAGATACGCAGTATTTT.

This chain links TRBV19 with TRBJ2-7, with TRBD1 identical over 8 bases. The V segment lost 4 bases and the J segment 6 bases; nucleotides outside the gene matches: 11. The CDR3 totals 15 residues. The germline CDR1 and CDR2 sequences are LNHDA and SQIVND (reference sequence). This chain's CDR3 is CASSSLAQGASEQYF. The CDR3 nucleotides are TGTGCCAGTAGTAGCCTGGCGCAGGGGGCAAGCGAGCAGTACTTC.

The chain uses TRBV5-4 and TRBJ2-5, with 7 bases matching TRBD1. From germline, CDR1 is SGHNT and CDR2 YYREEE (reference sequence). Losses at the gene ends were 7 bases for V and 1 base for J; bases not matched to a gene: 4. The CDR3 runs 13 residues. The CDR3 loop reads CASHRGLQETQYF. CDR3 nucleotides: TGTGCCAGCCACAGGGGCCTCCAAGAGACCCAGTACTTC.

V is TRBV18 and J is TRBJ2-3; 9 bases align to TRBD1. CDR1 and CDR2 from the germline V gene are KGHSH and LQKENI. The ends lost 4 bases at V and 5 bases at J; junction bases unmatched: 10. CDR3 length equals 16 residues. CDR3 region: CASSQQGAVGKDTQYF. The CDR3 DNA follows: TGTGCCAGCTCACAACAGGGGGCTGTTGGAAAAGATACGCAGTATTTT.

J is TRBJ2-7 and V is TRBV29-1; no firm D call. Germline V gene sequence: CDR1 SQVTM, CDR2 ANQGSEA. The CDR3 has 12 amino acids. V lost 2 bases and J lost 1, with 6 bases in between. CDR3 coding DNA: TGCAGCGTTGAAACAGAGTCCTACGAGCAGTACTTC. Translation gives CSVETESYEQYF.

Remarks on this clone: The sample carries other DNA sequences with the same CDR3. The V and J genes are TRBV28 and TRBJ2-7; weak D call: TRBD1 (5 bases). CDR1 and CDR2 from the germline V gene are MDHEN and SYDVKM. CDR3 length: 11 amino acids. Trimming removed 8 bases from V and 3 bases from J, with 8 bases in between. The CDR3 nucleotides read TGTGCCAGCCGACAGAACTACGAGCAGTACTTC. Protein: CASRQNYEQYF. The full variable domain, rest sourced from reference TRBV28 and TRBJ2-7, is DVKVTQSSRYLVKRTGEKVFLECVQDMDHENMFWYRQDPGLGLRLIYFSYDVKMKEKGDIPEGYSVSREKKERFSLILESASTNQTSMYLCASRQNYEQYFGPGTRLTVT.

This clone was seen a handful of times. This rearrangement joins TRBV5-1 to TRBJ2-1; 11 nucleotides align to TRBD2. The V and J ends lost 3 bases and 0 bases, in that order; junction bases with no gene match: 2. Germline CDR1 reads SGHRS; CDR2 reads YFSETQ. The CDR3 sequence is 16 residues long. CDR3 DNA sequence: TGCGCCAGCAGCTCAGGACTAGCGGGCTCCTACAATGAGCAGTTCTTC. This codes for CASSSGLAGSYNEQFF.

The J gene is TRBJ2-4, the V gene TRBV7-9, with 7 bases fitting TRBD1. V was clipped by 3 bases and J by 0 bases; unmatched bases: 5. The CDR3 contains 16 residues. Germline assignment: CDR1 SEHNR and CDR2 FQNEAQ (reference sequence). CDR3 nucleotides: TGTGCCAGCAGCTTGGGACAGTATCTAGCCAAAAACATTCAGTACTTC. Translated: CASSLGQYLAKNIQYF.

This chain joins TRBV7-9 and TRBJ1-4; D may be TRBD1 (6 bases). Trimming stripped 5 bases from V and 7 bases from J, with 17 bases between. The V gene's germline CDR1 is SEHNR and CDR2 FQNEAQ (reference sequence). This CDR3 spans 15 amino acids. The CDR3 DNA follows: TGTGCCAGCAGCCCCCGGACGGAAGGGGGTGAAAAACTGTTTTTT. As protein: CASSPRTEGGEKLFF.

V usage is TRBV30 and J usage is TRBJ2-2, with D uncertain. With 3 bases removed from V and 6 bases from J, the gap between germline ends came to 17 bases. Per germline, CDR1 GTSNPN and CDR2 SVGIG (reference sequence). The CDR3 is made up of 15 amino acids. The CDR3 DNA is TGTGCCTGGAGCGCAGTTTCACGCCTGGCCGGGGAGCTGTTTTTT. As protein: CAWSAVSRLAGELFF.

This clone was counted between two and nine times. This chain uses TRBV6-1 with TRBJ2-7; TRBD2 might be the D (5 bases). The CDR3 runs 14 residues. V was shortened by 8 bases and J by 1 base, with 15 bases between the two germline ends. CDR1 and CDR2 from the germline V gene are MNHNS and SASEGT. The chain's CDR3 is CASGGERSSYEQYF. The CDR3, as DNA: TGTGCCAGCGGAGGCGAGCGGTCATCCTACGAGCAGTACTTC.

There are a few counts of this clone. V and J are TRBV25-1 and TRBJ1-2; no clear D. The CDR3 totals 15 residues. Looked up from germline, CDR1 is MGHDK and CDR2 is SYGVNS. The V gene lost 6 bases and the J gene lost 3 bases, with 17 bases spanning the gap. In DNA, the CDR3 is TGTGCCAGCAGCGCCTTTCGAGGGAAGGACTATGGCTACACCTTC. Its protein product is CASSAFRGKDYGYTF.

With respect to this clone: Other DNA variants within this sample encode the same CDR3. V is TRBV5-1 and J is TRBJ2-7; D gene uncertain. The V and J ends lost 0 bases and 2 bases respectively, with 9 bases between them. CDR3 length equals 14 residues. Germline V lookup: CDR1 SGHRS, CDR2 YFSETQ. CDR3 in amino acids: CASSLGQAAYEQYF. For the CDR3, the DNA is TGCGCCAGCAGCTTGGGGCAGGCCGCCTACGAGCAGTACTTC.

The chain is built from TRBV7-9 and TRBJ2-5; D is undetermined. Germline lookup yields CDR1 SEHNR and CDR2 FQNEAQ (reference sequence). The CDR3 runs to 13 residues. The V end was cut by 3 bases, the J end by 2 bases, with 7 bases between. The CDR3 spells CASSFHSQETQYF. CDR3 DNA sequence: TGTGCCAGCAGCTTTCACTCACAAGAGACCCAGTACTTC.

In this sample, this clone turned up a few times. This chain joins TRBV30 and TRBJ2-5; 7 bases are a match to TRBD1. The CDR3 covers 14 residues. CDR1 and CDR2 (germline): GTSNPN, SVGIG (reference sequence). Trimming at V came to 0 bases and at J to 2 bases, leaving 3 bases not matched to a gene. The CDR3 bases are TGTGCCTGGAGTGTAAACAGGGGACAAGAGACCCAGTACTTC. Residues: CAWSVNRGQETQYF.

In this sample, this clone turned up a few times. The chain employs TRBV28 and TRBJ2-7; TRBD2 matches at 15 bases. The CDR3 extends over 17 amino acids. The germline V gene encodes CDR1 MDHEN and CDR2 SYDVKM. With 8 bases clipped from V and 2 bases from J, the junction kept 10 bases outside the gene matches. For the CDR3, the DNA is TGTGCCAGCCGTGGACTAGCGGGAGGGCCTACCCCCTACGAGCAGTACTTC. Residues: CASRGLAGGPTPYEQYF.

This clone showed up just a few times. The V call is TRBV28, the J call TRBJ1-2, with D maybe TRBD1 (5 bases). The CDR3 has 13 amino acids. Germline V gives CDR1 MDHEN, CDR2 SYDVKM. V lost 10 bases and J lost 4, with 16 bases in between. CDR3 sequence (DNA): TGTGCCACCTATCCCAGGGTAGGCTATGGCTACACCTTC. This encodes CATYPRVGYGYTF.

This chain joins TRBV2 and TRBJ1-2; possible D gene TRBD1, 5 bases. V lost 10 bases and J 6 bases, leaving 21 bases between the germline ends. Germline V gene lookup returns CDR1 SNHLY and CDR2 FYNNEI. The length of the CDR3 is 14 residues. The CDR3 DNA reads as TGTGCCACCCATATCACAGGAGGGATCGATGGCTACACCTTC. Protein product: CATHITGGIDGYTF. The full variable domain, rest sourced from reference TRBV2 and TRBJ1-2, is EPEVTQTPSHQVTQMGQEVILRCVPISNHLYFYWYRQILGQKVEFLVSFYNNEISEKSEIFDDQFSVERPDGSNFTLKIRSTKLEDSAMYFCATHITGGIDGYTFGSGTRLTVV.